This T cell receptor (beta chain) was documented in a study of cytomegalovirus exposure and HLA in healthy donors. A word on this clone: What it binds is unknown. Relative to the germline gene, one junction end is altered; a read error may explain this.

The method was immunoSEQ multiplex PCR; TCRdb's version includes in-frame clones alone and lacks a portion of them. Found here are about 120,000 clones, about 87% of them singletons; the top ten hold around 1.9%. There are 13 residues in the CDR3. Germline V gene sequence: CDR1 KGHSH, CDR2 LQKENI. Whole-study results and caveats: A classifier reportedly called cytomegalovirus status with high sensitivity and specificity.

Sequenced: PBMCs. This TCR derives from a young man in good health and CMV-seronegative. This rearrangement joins TRBV18 to TRBJ1-2; perhaps TRBD1 as D (6 bases). The CDR3 sequence is CASSPLPEQGHHF. The CDR3 DNA sequence: TGTGCCAGCTCACCATTACCGGAACAGGGACACCACTTC.